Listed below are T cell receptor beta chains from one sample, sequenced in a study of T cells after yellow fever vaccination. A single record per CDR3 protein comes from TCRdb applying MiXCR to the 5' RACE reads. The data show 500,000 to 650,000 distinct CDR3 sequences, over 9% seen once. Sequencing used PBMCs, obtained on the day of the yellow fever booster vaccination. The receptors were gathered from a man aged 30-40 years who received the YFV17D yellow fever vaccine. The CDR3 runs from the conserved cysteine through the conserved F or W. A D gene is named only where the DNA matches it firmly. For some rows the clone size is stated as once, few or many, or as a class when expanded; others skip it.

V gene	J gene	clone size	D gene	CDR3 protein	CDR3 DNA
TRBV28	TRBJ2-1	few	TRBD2	CASSLFRLAGYNEQFF	TGTGCCAGCAGTTTATTCAGACTAGCGGGCTACAATGAGCAGTTCTTC
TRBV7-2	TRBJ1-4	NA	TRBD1	CASSPGGFEKLFF	TGTGCCAGCAGCCCAGGGGGCTTTGAAAAACTGTTTTTT
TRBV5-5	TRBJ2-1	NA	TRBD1	CASSRPGGGETQFF	TGTGCCAGCAGCAGACCAGGGGGTGGAGAGACCCAGTTCTTC
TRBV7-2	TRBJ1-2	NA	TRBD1	CASSPGQTGSRYTF	TGTGCCAGCAGCCCCGGCCAGACAGGGTCACGCTACACCTTC
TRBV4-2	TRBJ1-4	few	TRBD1	CASSRPPGQGNEKLFF	TGTGCCAGCAGCCGACCCCCGGGACAGGGAAATGAAAAACTGTTTTTT
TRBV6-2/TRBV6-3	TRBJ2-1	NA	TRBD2	CASRELAGAYNEQFF	TGTGCCAGCAGAGAGCTGGCGGGAGCCTACAATGAGCAGTTCTTC
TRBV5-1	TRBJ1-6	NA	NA	CASSLEGRDNSPLHF	TGCGCCAGCAGCTTGGAGGGCAGGGACAATTCACCCCTCCACTTT
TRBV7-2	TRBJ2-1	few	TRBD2	CASSSVSGRTYNEQFF	TGTGCCAGCAGCTCGGTTAGCGGGAGGACCTACAATGAGCAGTTCTTC
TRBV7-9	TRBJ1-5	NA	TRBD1	CASSSDRVRQPQHF	TGTGCCAGCAGCTCAGACAGGGTACGGCAGCCCCAGCATTTT
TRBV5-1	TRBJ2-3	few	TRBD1	CASSWDRGKTDTQYF	TGCGCCAGCAGCTGGGACAGGGGAAAGACTGATACGCAGTATTTT
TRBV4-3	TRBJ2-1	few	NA	CASSQSPGSSYNEQFF	TGCGCCAGCAGCCAATCTCCGGGATCCTCCTACAATGAGCAGTTCTTC
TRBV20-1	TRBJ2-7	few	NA	CSARRRGSYEQYF	TGCAGTGCTAGGAGGCGGGGTTCCTACGAGCAGTACTTC
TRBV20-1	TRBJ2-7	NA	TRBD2	CSASIPSRGSYEQYF	TGCAGTGCCAGCATCCCTTCCCGCGGGAGTTACGAGCAGTACTTC
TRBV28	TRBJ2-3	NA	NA	CASSLINAGYRAVADTQYF	TGTGCCAGCAGTTTAATTAACGCGGGCTACCGCGCCGTCGCAGATACGCAGTATTTT
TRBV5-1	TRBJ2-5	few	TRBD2	CASSRRDAGGGETQYF	TGCGCCAGCAGCCGTCGTGATGCGGGAGGAGGGGAGACCCAGTACTTC
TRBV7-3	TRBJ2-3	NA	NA	CASSPRRDADTQYF	TGTGCCAGCAGCCCGAGGCGGGACGCAGATACGCAGTATTTT
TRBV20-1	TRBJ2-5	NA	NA	CSASRLEETQYF	TGCAGTGCTAGTCGCCTCGAAGAGACCCAGTACTTC
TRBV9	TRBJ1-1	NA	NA	CASSPDVNTEAFF	TGTGCCAGCAGCCCGGACGTGAACACTGAAGCTTTCTTT
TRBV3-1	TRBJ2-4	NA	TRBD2	CASSLSGRASIQYF	TGTGCCAGCAGCCTTAGCGGGAGGGCCAGCATTCAGTACTTC
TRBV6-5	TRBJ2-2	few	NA	CASSPGPRATGELFF	TGTGCCAGCAGTCCGGGACCCCGGGCGACCGGGGAGCTGTTTTTT
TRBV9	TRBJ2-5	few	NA	CASSRDPTGWETQYF	TGTGCCAGCAGCCGAGACCCCACGGGTTGGGAGACCCAGTACTTC
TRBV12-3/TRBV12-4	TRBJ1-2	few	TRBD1	CASRGQTGYNYGYTF	TGTGCCAGCAGGGGACAGACCGGTTATAACTATGGCTACACCTTC
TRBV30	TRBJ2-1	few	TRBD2	CAWGPPGLAGINEQFF	TGTGCCTGGGGGCCTCCGGGACTAGCGGGGATCAATGAGCAGTTCTTC
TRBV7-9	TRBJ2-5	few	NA	CASSPRGTIGLETQYF	TGTGCCAGCAGCCCCCGAGGGACAATTGGGCTTGAGACCCAGTACTTC
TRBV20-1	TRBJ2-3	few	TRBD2	CSARDPLGLAGGRGSTDTQYF	TGCAGTGCTAGAGACCCTCTGGGACTAGCGGGAGGAAGGGGGAGTACAGATACGCAGTATTTT
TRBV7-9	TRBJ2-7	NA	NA	CASSLAWVDEQYF	TGTGCCAGCAGCTTAGCTTGGGTAGACGAGCAGTACTTC
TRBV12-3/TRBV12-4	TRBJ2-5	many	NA	CASSLMGVTETQYF	TGTGCCAGCAGTTTGATGGGGGTCACAGAGACCCAGTACTTC
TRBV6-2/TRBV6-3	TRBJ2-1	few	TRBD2	CASRISGRGNEQFF	TGTGCCAGCAGGATAAGCGGGAGGGGGAATGAGCAGTTCTTC
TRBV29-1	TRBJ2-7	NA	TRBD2	CSVRSGRLYEQYF	TGCAGCGTGCGAAGCGGGAGACTATACGAGCAGTACTTC
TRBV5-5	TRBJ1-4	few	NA	CASSLAGSEREKLFF	TGTGCCAGCAGCCTGGCCGGATCAGAAAGGGAAAAACTGTTTTTT
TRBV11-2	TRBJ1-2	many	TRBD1	CASSLIIQDRGTTNYGYTF	TGTGCCAGCAGCTTAATAATCCAGGACAGGGGAACTACTAACTATGGCTACACCTTC
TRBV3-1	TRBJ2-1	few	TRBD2	CASSLLAGMVDEQFF	TGTGCCAGCAGCTTGCTAGCGGGAATGGTGGATGAGCAGTTCTTC
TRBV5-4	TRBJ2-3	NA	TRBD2	CASSFGLAGASDTQYF	TGTGCCAGCAGCTTCGGGCTAGCGGGAGCTTCAGATACGCAGTATTTT
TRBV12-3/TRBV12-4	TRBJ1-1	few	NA	CASSLVRRTTEAFF	TGTGCCAGCAGTTTGGTCCGACGAACCACTGAAGCTTTCTTT
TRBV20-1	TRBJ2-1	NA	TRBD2	CSARDQRTSGAKDEQFF	TGCAGTGCTAGAGATCAGCGGACTAGCGGGGCCAAGGATGAGCAGTTCTTC
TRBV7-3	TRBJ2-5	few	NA	CASSLTLGETQYF	TGTGCCAGCAGCTTAACATTAGGAGAGACCCAGTACTTC
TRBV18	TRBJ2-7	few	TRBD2	CASSPFEGSGRSHEQYF	TGTGCCAGCTCACCATTTGAAGGTAGCGGGAGATCCCACGAGCAGTACTTC
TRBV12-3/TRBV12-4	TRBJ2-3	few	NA	CASSLTRISSADTQYF	TGTGCCAGCAGTTTAACCCGGATCTCTAGCGCAGATACGCAGTATTTT
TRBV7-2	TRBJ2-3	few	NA	CASSHYLGDTQYF	TGTGCCAGCAGCCACTACCTCGGGGATACGCAGTATTTT
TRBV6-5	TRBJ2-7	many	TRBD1	CASSYRDRGLYEQYF	TGTGCCAGCAGTTACAGGGACAGGGGGCTTTACGAGCAGTACTTC
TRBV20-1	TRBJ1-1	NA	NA	CSALTGPPNTEAFF	TGCAGTGCCTTGACAGGTCCCCCGAACACTGAAGCTTTCTTT
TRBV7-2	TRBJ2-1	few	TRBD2	CASSLGDSGRRNEQFF	TGTGCCAGCAGCTTAGGGGATAGCGGGAGGAGGAATGAGCAGTTCTTC
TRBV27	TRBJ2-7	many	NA	CASRFSRGEYEQYF	TGTGCCAGCAGATTTAGTAGAGGGGAATACGAGCAGTACTTC
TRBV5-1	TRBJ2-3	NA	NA	CASSPRGLAGYADTQYF	TGCGCCAGCAGCCCCCGGGGGCTTGCGGGATACGCAGATACGCAGTATTTT
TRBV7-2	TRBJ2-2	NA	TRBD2	CASSVAGVTGELFF	TGTGCCAGCAGCGTAGCGGGAGTCACCGGGGAGCTGTTTTTT
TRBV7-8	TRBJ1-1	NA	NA	CASSPQTRDMNTEAFF	TGTGCCAGCAGCCCACAAACCAGGGACATGAACACTGAAGCTTTCTTT
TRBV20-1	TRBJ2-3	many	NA	CSARETTDTQYF	TGCAGTGCTAGAGAAACCACAGATACGCAGTATTTT
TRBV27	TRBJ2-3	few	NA	CASSRNTNTQYF	TGTGCCAGCAGCCGAAACACCAATACGCAGTATTTT